This section outlines one T cell receptor (beta chain) sequence together with its context. Its matching antigen is unknown. These data are taken from a study of CD8 T cells in Susac syndrome. Study conclusions and caveats: Individuals included in the TCR sequencing and HLA analysis were acknowledged by the study to be relatively few in number.

cDNA came from about 0.51 to 1 ug RNA primed by random hexamers. Multiplex immunoSEQ PCR targeted 54 Vbeta and 13 Jbeta TCR beta segments. TCRdb re-called the immunoSEQ multiplex PCR reads through MiXCR, storing one row per CDR3 protein. The table includes approximately 53,000 distinct CDR3 sequences, 93% detected once. CDR1 and CDR2 from the germline V gene are LNHNV and YYDKDF (reference sequence). V was pared by 5 bases and J by 7 bases, with 15 bases between. CDR3 length equals 14 residues. Sequencing of TCR beta was undertaken in CD8+ and CD4+ T cells derived from blood. TEMRA cells underwent FACS enrichment and CD8+ and CD4+ T cells underwent negative isolation.

The sample consisted of CD8+ T cells from PBMCs. This clonotype was sampled from a human donor with multiple sclerosis. The J gene is TRBJ1-5, the V gene TRBV15; no firm D call. The CDR3 is CATSPESPSQPQHF. CDR3 DNA: TGTGCCACCAGCCCTGAGAGCCCGAGCCAGCCCCAGCATTTT.